This T cell receptor beta chain appears in the sequencing data of a study of shared clonotypes between healthy human individuals. Study in general: Donors were two women and three men aged 18 to 49.

Assay used: immunoSEQ multiplex PCR; TCRdb lists only in-frame clones, some missing. The data show about 490,000 clones, roughly 85% seen once. CDR3 size: 15 residues. Deletions cut 3 bases from V and 2 bases from J, with 11 bases between. CDR1 is LNHDA, CDR2 SQIVND, per germline (reference sequence). The chain links TRBV19 to TRBJ2-1, with D tentatively TRBD1 or TRBD2 (5 bases each). Material for sequencing was PBMCs. The receptor comes from a woman aged 40 to 55 in good health. Some clones in this sample may be carry-over from other donors' samples. The CDR3 protein is CASSIEGLAYNEQFF. The CDR3 coding sequence is TGTGCCAGTAGTATTGAGGGGCTTGCCTACAATGAGCAGTTCTTC.